This TCR beta chain was found in a study of CD8 T cells in ankylosing spondylitis (dated by TCRdb to about 2017). Describing the broader study: To find TCR variants linked to disease, the study profiled T cell receptor beta repertoires in ankylosing spondylitis patients and healthy donors. The full study cohort comprised 20 to 30 ankylosing spondylitis patients and over 95 healthy donors. Samples of peripheral blood were taken, and for ankylosing spondylitis patients, synovial fluid was collected as well. Results and caveats for the whole study, not just this receptor: The disease-linked clones showed a CD8+ phenotype and occurred at relatively low frequencies in peripheral blood. Some of the motif variants had been reported before in the synovial fluid and blood of reactive arthritis patients, a finding that suggests common disease-initiation mechanisms. A TCR beta motif made up of several highly homologous amino acid variants appeared to be characteristic of blood from ankylosing spondylitis patients. According to the report, matched synovial fluid samples from ankylosing spondylitis patients were significantly enriched for the disease-linked clones.

This clonotype was seen at least ten times. Its antigen is unknown. The record has no base qualities; no much larger clone is one base away. Instrument used: Illumina HiSeq 2500. Quantitative 5'-RACE with molecular barcodes was used to prepare TCR beta libraries. The source study handled its data this way. To identify disease-linked TCR variants, a new computational method was used, one built on a probabilistic model of VDJ rearrangement. The raw public data were reprocessed by TCRdb itself: fastp quality trimming at Q25, MiXCR clonotype calling, in-frame beta chains only. Each CDR3 protein gets just one entry, which takes the most common genes and DNA from the rows behind it. The V and J calls here are based on TCRdb, not the publication. For this sample there are 200,000 to 250,000 distinct CDR3 sequences; roughly 10% appear just once. The top ten clonotypes cover about 6.8% of the sample. The CDR3 contains 16 residues, cysteine and phenylalanine counted. Left in the record is the CDR3 DNA by itself, 48 bases read in frame from the first base. V ends up 7 bases short and J 3 bases short, with an unmatched junction base count of 12.

Recombination linked TRBV12-3 or TRBV12-4 to TRBJ1-5; the junction holds 7 bases that match TRBD1. The receptor was isolated from a male donor with ankylosing spondylitis or in good health (not recorded which). Sequencing input: blood, either unsorted or a sorted T cell fraction (not recorded which). The CDR3 here reads CASTPPGTAINQPQHF. The DNA sequence reads TGTGCCAGCACCCCCCCCGGGACAGCCATCAATCAGCCCCAGCATTTT.